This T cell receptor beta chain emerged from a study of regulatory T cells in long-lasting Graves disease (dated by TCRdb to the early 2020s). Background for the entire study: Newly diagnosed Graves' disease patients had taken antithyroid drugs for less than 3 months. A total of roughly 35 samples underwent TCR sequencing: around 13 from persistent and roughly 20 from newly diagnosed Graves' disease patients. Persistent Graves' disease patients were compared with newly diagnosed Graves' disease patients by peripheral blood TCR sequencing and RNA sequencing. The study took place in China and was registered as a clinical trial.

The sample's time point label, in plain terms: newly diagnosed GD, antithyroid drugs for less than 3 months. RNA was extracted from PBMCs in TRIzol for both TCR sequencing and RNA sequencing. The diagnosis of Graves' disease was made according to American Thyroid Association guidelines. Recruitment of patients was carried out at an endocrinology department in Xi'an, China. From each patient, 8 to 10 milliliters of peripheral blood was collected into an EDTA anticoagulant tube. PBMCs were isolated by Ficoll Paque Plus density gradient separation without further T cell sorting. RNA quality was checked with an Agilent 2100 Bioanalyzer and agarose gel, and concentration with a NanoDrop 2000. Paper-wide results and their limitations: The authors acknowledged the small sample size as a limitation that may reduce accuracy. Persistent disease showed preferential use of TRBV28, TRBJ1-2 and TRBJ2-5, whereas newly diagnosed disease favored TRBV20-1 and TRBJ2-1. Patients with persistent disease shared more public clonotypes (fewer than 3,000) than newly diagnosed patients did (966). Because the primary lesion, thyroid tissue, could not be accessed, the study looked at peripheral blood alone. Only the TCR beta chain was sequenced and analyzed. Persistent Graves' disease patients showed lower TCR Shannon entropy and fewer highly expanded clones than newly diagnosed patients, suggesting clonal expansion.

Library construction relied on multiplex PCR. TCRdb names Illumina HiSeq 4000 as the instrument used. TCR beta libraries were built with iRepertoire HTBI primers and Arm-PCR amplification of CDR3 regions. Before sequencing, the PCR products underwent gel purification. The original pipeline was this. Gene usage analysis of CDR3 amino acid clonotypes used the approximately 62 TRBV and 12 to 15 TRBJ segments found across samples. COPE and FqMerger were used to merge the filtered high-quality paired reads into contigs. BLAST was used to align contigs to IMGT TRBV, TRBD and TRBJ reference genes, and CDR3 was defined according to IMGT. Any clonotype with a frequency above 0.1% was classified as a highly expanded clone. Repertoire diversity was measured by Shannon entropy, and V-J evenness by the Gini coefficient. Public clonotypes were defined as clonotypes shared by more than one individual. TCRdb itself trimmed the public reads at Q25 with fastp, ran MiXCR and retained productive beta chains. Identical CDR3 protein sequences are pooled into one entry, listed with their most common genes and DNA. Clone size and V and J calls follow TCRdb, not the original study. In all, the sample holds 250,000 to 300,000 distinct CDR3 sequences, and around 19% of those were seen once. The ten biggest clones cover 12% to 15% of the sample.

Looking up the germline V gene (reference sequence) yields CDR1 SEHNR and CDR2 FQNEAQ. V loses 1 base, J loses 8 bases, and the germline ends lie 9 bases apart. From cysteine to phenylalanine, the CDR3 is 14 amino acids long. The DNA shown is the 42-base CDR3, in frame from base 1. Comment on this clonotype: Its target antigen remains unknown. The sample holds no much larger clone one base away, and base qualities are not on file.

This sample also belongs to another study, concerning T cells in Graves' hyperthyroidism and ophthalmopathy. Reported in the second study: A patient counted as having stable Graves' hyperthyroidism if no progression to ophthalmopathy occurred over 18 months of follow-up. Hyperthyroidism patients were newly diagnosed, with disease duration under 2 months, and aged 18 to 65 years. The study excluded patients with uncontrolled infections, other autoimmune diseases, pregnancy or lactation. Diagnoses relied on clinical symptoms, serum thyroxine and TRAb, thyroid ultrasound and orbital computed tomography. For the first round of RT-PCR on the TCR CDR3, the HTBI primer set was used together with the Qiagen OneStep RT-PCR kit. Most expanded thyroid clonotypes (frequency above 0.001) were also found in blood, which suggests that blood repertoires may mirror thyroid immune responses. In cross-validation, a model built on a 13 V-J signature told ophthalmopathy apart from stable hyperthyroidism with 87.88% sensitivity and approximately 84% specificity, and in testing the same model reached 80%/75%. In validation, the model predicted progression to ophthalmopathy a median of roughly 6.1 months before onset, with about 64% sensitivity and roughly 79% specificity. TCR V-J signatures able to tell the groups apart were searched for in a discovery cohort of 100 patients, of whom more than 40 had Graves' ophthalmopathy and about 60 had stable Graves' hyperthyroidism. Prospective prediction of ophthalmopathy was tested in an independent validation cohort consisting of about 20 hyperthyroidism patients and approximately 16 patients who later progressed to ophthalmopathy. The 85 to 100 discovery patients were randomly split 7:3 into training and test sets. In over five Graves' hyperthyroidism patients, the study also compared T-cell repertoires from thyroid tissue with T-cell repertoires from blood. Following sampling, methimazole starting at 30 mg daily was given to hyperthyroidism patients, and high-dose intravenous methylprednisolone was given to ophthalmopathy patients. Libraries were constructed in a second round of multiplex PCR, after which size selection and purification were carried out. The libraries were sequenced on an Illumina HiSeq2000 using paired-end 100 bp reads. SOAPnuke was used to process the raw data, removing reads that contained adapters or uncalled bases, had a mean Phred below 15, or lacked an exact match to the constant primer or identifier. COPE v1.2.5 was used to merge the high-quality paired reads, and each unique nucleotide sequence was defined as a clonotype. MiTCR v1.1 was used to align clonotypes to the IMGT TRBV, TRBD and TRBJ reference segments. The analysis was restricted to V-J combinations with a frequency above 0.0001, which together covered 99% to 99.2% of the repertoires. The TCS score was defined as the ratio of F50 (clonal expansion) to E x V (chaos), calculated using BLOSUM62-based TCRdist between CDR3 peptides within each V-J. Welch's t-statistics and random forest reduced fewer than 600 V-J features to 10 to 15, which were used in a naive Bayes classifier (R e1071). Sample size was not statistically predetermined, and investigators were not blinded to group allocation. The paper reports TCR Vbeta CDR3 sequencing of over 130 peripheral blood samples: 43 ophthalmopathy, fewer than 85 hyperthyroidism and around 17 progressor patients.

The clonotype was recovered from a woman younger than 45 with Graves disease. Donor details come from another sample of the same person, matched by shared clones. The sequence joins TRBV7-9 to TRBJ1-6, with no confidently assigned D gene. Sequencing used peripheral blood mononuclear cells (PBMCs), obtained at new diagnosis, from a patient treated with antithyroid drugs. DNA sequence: TGTGCCAGCAGCTTAGGGAGTTACGATTCACCCCTCCACTTT. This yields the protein CASSLGSYDSPLHF.